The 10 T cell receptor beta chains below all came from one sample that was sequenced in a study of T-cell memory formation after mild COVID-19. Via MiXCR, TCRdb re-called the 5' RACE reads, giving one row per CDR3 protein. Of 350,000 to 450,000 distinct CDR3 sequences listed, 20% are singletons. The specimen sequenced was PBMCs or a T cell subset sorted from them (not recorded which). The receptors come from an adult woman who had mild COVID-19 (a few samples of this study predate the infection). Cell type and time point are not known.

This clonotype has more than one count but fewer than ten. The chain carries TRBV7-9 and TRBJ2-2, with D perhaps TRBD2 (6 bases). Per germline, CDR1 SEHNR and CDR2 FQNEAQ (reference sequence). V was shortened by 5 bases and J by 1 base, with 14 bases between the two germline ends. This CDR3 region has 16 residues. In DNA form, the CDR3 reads TGTGCCAGCAGCCCCAGGCGGGATGGGAACACCGGGGAGCTGTTTTTT. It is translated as CASSPRRDGNTGELFF.

The CDR3 region is CASSPISGANVLTF. The CDR3 DNA is TGTGCCAGCAGCCCCATCTCTGGGGCCAACGTCCTGACTTTC. V and J are TRBV12-3 or TRBV12-4 and TRBJ2-6; D gene ambiguous. The CDR3 has 14 residues. V was shortened by 6 bases and J by 0 bases, with 6 bases between the two germline ends.

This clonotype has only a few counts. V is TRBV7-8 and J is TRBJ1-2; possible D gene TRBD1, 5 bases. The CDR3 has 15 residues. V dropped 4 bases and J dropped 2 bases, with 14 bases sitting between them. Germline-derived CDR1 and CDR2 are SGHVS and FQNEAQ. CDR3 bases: TGTGCCAGCAGCTCCGCCTCGTGGGGGAACTATGGCTACACCTTC. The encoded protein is CASSSASWGNYGYTF.

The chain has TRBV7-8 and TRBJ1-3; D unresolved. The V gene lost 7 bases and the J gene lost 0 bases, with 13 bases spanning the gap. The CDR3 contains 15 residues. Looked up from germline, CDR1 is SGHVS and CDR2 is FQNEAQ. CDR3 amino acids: CASTPGGSSGNTIYF. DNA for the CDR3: TGTGCCAGCACCCCAGGCGGCAGCTCTGGAAACACCATATATTTT.

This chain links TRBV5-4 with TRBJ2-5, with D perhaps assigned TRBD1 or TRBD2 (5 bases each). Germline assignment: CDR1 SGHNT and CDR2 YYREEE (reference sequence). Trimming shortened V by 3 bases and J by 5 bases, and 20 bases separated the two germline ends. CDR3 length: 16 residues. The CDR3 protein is CASSSGPVSPGETQYF. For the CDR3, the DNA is TGTGCCAGCAGCTCGGGACCCGTTTCACCGGGGGAGACCCAGTACTTC. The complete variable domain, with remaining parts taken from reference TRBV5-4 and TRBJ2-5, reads ETGVTQSPTHLIKTRGQQVTLRCSSQSGHNTVSWYQQALGQGPQFIFQYYREEENGRGNFPPRFSGLQFPNYSSELNVNALELDDSALYLCASSSGPVSPGETQYFGPGTRLLVL.

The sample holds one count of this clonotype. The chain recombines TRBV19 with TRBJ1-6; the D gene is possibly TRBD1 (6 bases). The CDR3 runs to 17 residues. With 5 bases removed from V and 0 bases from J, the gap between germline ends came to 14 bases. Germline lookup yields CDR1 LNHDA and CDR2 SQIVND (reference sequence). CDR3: CASSPRGASSYNSPLHF. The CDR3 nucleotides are TGTGCCAGTAGTCCCCGGGGGGCGAGCTCCTATAATTCACCCCTCCACTTT.

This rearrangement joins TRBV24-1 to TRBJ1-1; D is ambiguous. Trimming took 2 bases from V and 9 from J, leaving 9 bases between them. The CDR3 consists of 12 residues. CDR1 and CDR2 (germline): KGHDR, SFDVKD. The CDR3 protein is CATSDYTGKAFF. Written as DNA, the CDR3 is TGTGCCACCAGTGATTATACGGGAAAAGCTTTCTTT.

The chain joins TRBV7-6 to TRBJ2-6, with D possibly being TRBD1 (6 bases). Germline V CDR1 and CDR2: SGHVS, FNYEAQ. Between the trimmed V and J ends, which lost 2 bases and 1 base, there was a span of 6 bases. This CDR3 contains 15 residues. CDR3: CASSLTGSGANVLTF. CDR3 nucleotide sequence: TGTGCCAGCAGCTTAACAGGGTCTGGGGCCAACGTCCTGACTTTC.

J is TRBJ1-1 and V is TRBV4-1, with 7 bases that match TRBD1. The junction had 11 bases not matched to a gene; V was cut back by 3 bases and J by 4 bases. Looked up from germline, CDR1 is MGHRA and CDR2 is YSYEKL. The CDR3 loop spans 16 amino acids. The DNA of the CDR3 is TGCGCCAGCAGCCACCAGGGGGGGTTGGGGAGCACTGAAGCTTTCTTT. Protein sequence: CASSHQGGLGSTEAFF.

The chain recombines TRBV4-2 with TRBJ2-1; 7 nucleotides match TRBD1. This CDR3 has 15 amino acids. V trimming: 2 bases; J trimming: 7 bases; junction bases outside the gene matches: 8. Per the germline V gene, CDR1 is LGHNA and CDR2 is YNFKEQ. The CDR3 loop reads CASSQLSGTANEQFF. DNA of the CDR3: TGTGCCAGCAGCCAATTATCCGGGACAGCAAATGAGCAGTTCTTC.